This T cell receptor (beta chain) was identified in a study of identical twins. With template switching, a universal primer site was added, and the cDNA carried unique molecular identifiers. Each CDR3 protein gets one entry after TCRdb re-called the 5' RACE reads with MiXCR. The top ten hold around 0.48% of the sample, which has more than 400,000 distinct CDR3 sequences, around 15% seen once. This clonotype was seen a handful of times. The antigen is not known. This CDR3 has 16 amino acids. V lost 0 bases and J lost 2, with 14 bases in between. Germline CDR1 is SEHNR and CDR2 is FQNEAQ (reference sequence). Study observations and caveats: High-abundance cord blood beta clonotypes had fewer insertions; memory repertoires showed none. Compared with models, monozygotic twins showed more out-of-frame TCR alpha sharing. Zero-insertion analyses could be partly confounded by invariant MAIT and iNKT cells.

These same records also appear under a second study, on yellow fever vaccine responses in identical twins.

Sequencing used CD4+ T cells sorted from blood. This chain uses TRBV7-9 with TRBJ2-7; D perhaps matches TRBD1 (6 bases). The source of this sequence is a woman in her late teens or twenties in good health. CDR3: CASSLAPKDRTYEQYF. The CDR3, as DNA: TGTGCCAGCAGCTTAGCGCCCAAAGACAGGACCTACGAGCAGTACTTC. The full variable domain, its missing parts supplied by reference TRBV7-9 and TRBJ2-7, is DTGVSQNPRHKITKRGQNVTFRCDPISEHNRLYWYRQTLGQGPEFLTYFQNEAQLEKSRLLSDRFSAERPKGSFSTLEIQRTEQGDSAMYLCASSLAPKDRTYEQYFGPGTRLTVT.